This T cell receptor beta chain was sequenced during a study of OX40 agonist ivuxolimab in advanced cancers. The method was immunoSEQ multiplex PCR; TCRdb's version includes in-frame clones alone and lacks a portion of them. The table shows tens of thousands of clones, with around 94% occurring only once. Germline assignment: CDR1 SGHAT and CDR2 FQNNGV. With 1 base removed from V and 0 bases from J, the gap between germline ends came to 12 bases. CDR3 size: 16 residues. The chain carries TRBV11-2 and TRBJ1-2, with a possible D match to TRBD1 (5 bases). The sequencing used CD4+ or CD8+ T cells sorted from blood, collected in a trial of the OX40 agonist ivuxolimab. The source of this sequence is an adult with an advanced solid tumor such as melanoma, head and neck, liver or kidney cancer. The CDR3 DNA follows: TGTGCCAGCAGCTTAGGATACAGGAGCGCTAACTATGGCTACACCTTC. Translation gives CASSLGYRSANYGYTF.